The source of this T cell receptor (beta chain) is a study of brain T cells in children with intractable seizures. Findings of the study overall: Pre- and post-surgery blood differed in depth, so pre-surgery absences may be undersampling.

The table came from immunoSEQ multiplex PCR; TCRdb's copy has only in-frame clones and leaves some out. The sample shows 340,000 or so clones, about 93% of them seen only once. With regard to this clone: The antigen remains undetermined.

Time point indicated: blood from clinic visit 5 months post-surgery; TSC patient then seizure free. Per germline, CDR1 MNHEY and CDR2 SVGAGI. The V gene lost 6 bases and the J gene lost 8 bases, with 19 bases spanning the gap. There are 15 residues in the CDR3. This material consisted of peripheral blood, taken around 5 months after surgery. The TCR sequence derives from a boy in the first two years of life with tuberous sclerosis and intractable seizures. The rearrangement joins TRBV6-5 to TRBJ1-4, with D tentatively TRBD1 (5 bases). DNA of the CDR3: TGTGCCAGCAGCGCCGGCGGGACCCTATTGGAAAAACTGTTTTTT. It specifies CASSAGGTLLEKLFF.